These T cell receptor beta chains were read from a single sample in a study of CD8+CD57+ T cells in acquired aplastic anemia. One entry per CDR3 protein, called by TCRdb with MiXCR from the reads. The sample carries about 240,000 distinct CDR3 sequences, 40% to 50% recorded once. Sequenced sample: sorted CD4+, CD8+, or CD8+CD57+ T cells (not recorded which) from PBMCs. These receptor sequences come from a human donor with aplastic anemia. Each CDR3 is given with its conserved first and last residue. The D gene is left open where the match is weak. A clone size is listed for some rows: how often the clone was seen (once, few, many), or a class if it is expanded.

abundance,d_gene,j_gene,v_gene,CDR3nt,CDR3aa
many,-,TRBJ1-2,TRBV7-9,TGTGCCAGCAGCTCAGCCGGACAGCTCTACTATGGCTACACCTTC,CASSSAGQLYYGYTF
-,-,TRBJ2-7,TRBV11-2,TGTGCCAGCAGCTTAGAGAGGAGCTCCTCCTACGAGCAGTACTTC,CASSLERSSSYEQYF
-,-,TRBJ1-1,TRBV5-1,TGCGCCAGCAGCTTGAGGGGACTGACTAATGAAAAACTGACTGAAGCTTTCTTT,CASSLRGLTNEKLTEAFF
-,-,TRBJ2-1,TRBV10-3,TGTGCCATCAGTGAGTCCCCGACCGTAAACAATGAGCAGTTCTTC,CAISESPTVNNEQFF
-,-,TRBJ1-2,TRBV9,TGTGCCAGCAGCGTAGACCCGGGCACGAACTATGGCTACACCTTC,CASSVDPGTNYGYTF
-,-,TRBJ2-1,TRBV7-2,TGTGCCAGCAGCCTGACGGACAGCTCGAAAAATGAGCAGTTCTTC,CASSLTDSSKNEQFF
few,-,TRBJ2-1,TRBV18,TGTGCCAGCTCACCAGGGAGCAATGAGCAGTTCTTC,CASSPGSNEQFF
many,-,TRBJ2-7,TRBV7-9,TGTGCCAGTACTATGAGACTGGGGGCAGGGCCTCCTGGCGAGCAGTACTTC,CASTMRLGAGPPGEQYF
many,TRBD1,TRBJ2-7,TRBV4-1,TGCGCCAGCAGCCAATACCGGACAGGATACGAGCAGTACTTC,CASSQYRTGYEQYF
-,-,TRBJ1-5,TRBV20-1,TGCAGTGCTACCCAGGGAAATCAGCCCCAGCATTTT,CSATQGNQPQHF
-,-,TRBJ2-5,TRBV24-1,TGTGCCACCAGTGATGTGCGGGACAACTCCTACGAGACCCAGTACTTC,CATSDVRDNSYETQYF
-,-,TRBJ2-1,TRBV4-1,TGCGCCAGCAGCCAAGTTGGTACCTCGCGGTGGGGCGTGAGCTATGAGCAGTTCTTC,CASSQVGTSRWGVSYEQFF
-,-,TRBJ2-6,TRBV27,TGTGCCAGCAGCTACTCCAACTCTGGGGCCAACGTCCTGACTTTC,CASSYSNSGANVLTF
many,TRBD1,TRBJ2-1,TRBV7-9,TGTGCCAGCAGGCAAGCCGGGACAGGGAATGAGCAGTTCTTC,CASRQAGTGNEQFF
-,-,TRBJ1-4,TRBV6-2/TRBV6-3,TGTGCCAGCAGTTACTCGCGGACTGCTTATGAAAAACTGTTTTTT,CASSYSRTAYEKLFF
-,TRBD1,TRBJ2-7,TRBV4-3,TGCGCCAGCAGCCTTGGACAGGGCGAAGGCGAGCAGTACTTC,CASSLGQGEGEQYF
once,-,TRBJ1-5,TRBV29-1,TGCAGCGTTGCTCCCACTGCCCACAGGGATAGCAATCAGCCCCAGCATTTT,CSVAPTAHRDSNQPQHF
few,TRBD1,TRBJ1-3,TRBV28,TGTGCCAGCAGTTTAGGGACAGGGGTCGGAAACACCATATATTTT,CASSLGTGVGNTIYF
-,TRBD2,TRBJ2-5,TRBV19,TGTGCCAGTAGTAAGCGGGGGGGCCGAGAGACCCAGTACTTC,CASSKRGGRETQYF
many,-,TRBJ1-2,TRBV7-9,TGTGCCAGCAGCTCCGACACGCTGTTCCTTTATGGCTACACCTTC,CASSSDTLFLYGYTF
-,-,TRBJ1-6,TRBV27,TGTGCCAGCAGTTTATTCGGGGGTTCAAATTCACCCCTCCACTTT,CASSLFGGSNSPLHF
few,TRBD1,TRBJ1-2,TRBV27,TGTGCCAGCAGTTTCAGAAGGGGGCTTGGCTACACCTTC,CASSFRRGLGYTF
many,-,TRBJ2-1,TRBV13,TGTGCCAGCAGCCGTGAGGTGGAGGGGGCCCACAATGAGCAGTTCTTC,CASSREVEGAHNEQFF
many,-,TRBJ1-2,TRBV20-1,TGCACCGGAGGGGGGAGAACCCAAGACTATGGCTACACCTTC,CTGGGRTQDYGYTF
-,TRBD1,TRBJ2-3,TRBV27,TGTGCCAGCAGTAGAGACAGGGGGCAAACAGATACGCAGTATTTT,CASSRDRGQTDTQYF
many,TRBD1,TRBJ1-1,TRBV25-1,TGTGCCAGCAGTGAATATAAGGGGGCGAACACTGAAGCTTTCTTT,CASSEYKGANTEAFF
many,-,TRBJ2-7,TRBV4-3,TGCGCCAGCAGCCAAGATAACGGCTACTACGAGCAGTACTTC,CASSQDNGYYEQYF
-,-,TRBJ2-7,TRBV5-1,TGTGCCAGCGGCCCAGGGCCAGGGAACGAGCAGTACTTC,CASGPGPGNEQYF
few,-,TRBJ1-5,TRBV27,TGTGCCAGCAGTCCGATGGGGGTGACGGGCCAGCCCCAGCATTTT,CASSPMGVTGQPQHF
-,-,TRBJ1-2,TRBV7-2,TGTGCCAGCAGCCCAAATACAGGGACCGCTGGCTATGGCTACACCTTC,CASSPNTGTAGYGYTF
few,TRBD2,TRBJ2-5,TRBV27,TGTGCCAGCAGTTTATCTAGCGGGTTAGCAGAGACCCAGTACTTC,CASSLSSGLAETQYF
-,-,TRBJ1-5,TRBV19,TGTGCCAGTAGTAGTGACAGGTCTAGCAATCAGCCCCAGCATTTT,CASSSDRSSNQPQHF
many,-,TRBJ2-7,TRBV2,TGTGCCAGCACCAGGTCCGAAACCTACGAGCAGTACTTC,CASTRSETYEQYF
-,-,TRBJ2-3,TRBV25-1,TGTGCCAGCAGTGAAAGAAGTCGCACAGATACGCAGTATTTT,CASSERSRTDTQYF
-,TRBD2,TRBJ2-7,TRBV20-1,TGCAGTGCTAGAAATTACCTAGCGGGAGCCTACGAGCAGTACTTC,CSARNYLAGAYEQYF
once,-,TRBJ1-5,TRBV19,TGTGCCAGTGAGGAGGCTTGGGGGAGTCTGCAGCCCCAGCATTTT,CASEEAWGSLQPQHF